This TCR beta chain is from a study of OX40 agonist ivuxolimab in advanced cancers. Background on the study: The patients got ivuxolimab, which is an agonistic anti-OX40 (CD134) antibody.

Profiled with immunoSEQ multiplex PCR; TCRdb holds only in-frame clones, not every one. The table has about 38,000 clones, roughly 90% seen once. Trimming pared 2 bases from V and 4 bases from J, leaving 12 bases between. Germline values: CDR1 MNHEY, CDR2 SVGAGI. The CDR3 loop spans 15 amino acids. Exclusion applied to patients with autoimmune disease history or systemic immunosuppression. The sample holds one count of this clone. Sample: CD4+ or CD8+ T cells sorted from blood, taken in a trial of the OX40 agonist ivuxolimab. This chain connects TRBV6-5 to TRBJ2-1; D gene unclear. This TCR was recovered from an adult with an advanced solid tumor such as melanoma, head and neck, liver or kidney cancer. The CDR3 spells CASSYLSGNYNEQFF. The CDR3 region has the DNA TGTGCCAGCAGTTACCTTTCGGGTAATTACAATGAGCAGTTCTTC.